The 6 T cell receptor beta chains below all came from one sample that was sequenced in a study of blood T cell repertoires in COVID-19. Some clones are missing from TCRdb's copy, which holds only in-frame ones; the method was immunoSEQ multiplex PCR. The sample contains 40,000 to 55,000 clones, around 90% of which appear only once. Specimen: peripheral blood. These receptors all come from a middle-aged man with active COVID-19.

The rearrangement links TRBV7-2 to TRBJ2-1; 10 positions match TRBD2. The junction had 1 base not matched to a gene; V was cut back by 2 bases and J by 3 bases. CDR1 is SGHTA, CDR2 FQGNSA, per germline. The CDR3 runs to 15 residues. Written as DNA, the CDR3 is TGTGCCAGCAGCTTAAGGACTAGCGGCTACAATGAGCAGTTCTTC. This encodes CASSLRTSGYNEQFF.

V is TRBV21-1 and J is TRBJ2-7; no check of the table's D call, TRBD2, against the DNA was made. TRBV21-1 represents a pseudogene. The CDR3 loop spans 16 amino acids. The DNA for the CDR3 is TGTGCCAGCAGCAAAGAGTTGGGAGTTACGATGTTCGGGCAGTACTTC. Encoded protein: CASSKELGVTMFGQYF.

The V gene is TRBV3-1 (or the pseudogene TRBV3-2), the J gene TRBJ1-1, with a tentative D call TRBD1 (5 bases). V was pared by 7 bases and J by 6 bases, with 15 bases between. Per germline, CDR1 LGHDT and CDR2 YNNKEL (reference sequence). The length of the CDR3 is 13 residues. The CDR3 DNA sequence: TGTGCCAGCACGGGACGGTGGGACTCTGAAGCTTTCTTT. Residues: CASTGRWDSEAFF.

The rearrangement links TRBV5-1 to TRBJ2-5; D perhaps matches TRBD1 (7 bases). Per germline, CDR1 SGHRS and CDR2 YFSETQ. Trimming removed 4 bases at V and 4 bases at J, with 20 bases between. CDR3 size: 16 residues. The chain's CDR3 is CASSSTPRGAGETQYF. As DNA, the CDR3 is TGCGCCAGCAGCAGCACTCCCAGGGGGGCGGGAGAGACCCAGTACTTC.

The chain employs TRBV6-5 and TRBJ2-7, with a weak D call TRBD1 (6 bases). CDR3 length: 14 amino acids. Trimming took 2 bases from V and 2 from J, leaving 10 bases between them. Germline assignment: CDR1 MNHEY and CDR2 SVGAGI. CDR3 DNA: TGTGCCAGCAGTTACCTACAGGGAACCTACGAGCAGTACTTC. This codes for CASSYLQGTYEQYF.

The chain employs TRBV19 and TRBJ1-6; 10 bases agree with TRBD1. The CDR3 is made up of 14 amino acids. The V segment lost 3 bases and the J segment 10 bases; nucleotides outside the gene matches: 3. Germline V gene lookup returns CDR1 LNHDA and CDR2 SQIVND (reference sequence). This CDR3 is CASSIRDRGSPLHF. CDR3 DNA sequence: TGTGCCAGTAGTATTCGGGACAGGGGATCACCCCTCCACTTT.